Reported below is one T cell receptor (beta chain). Its antigen remains unidentified. The assay was immunoSEQ multiplex PCR, and TCRdb's table has in-frame clones only and misses some. The profile covers about 130,000 clones, with roughly 87% appearing a single time and about 8.2% taken by the ten largest. With 6 bases clipped from V and 4 bases from J, the junction kept 6 bases outside the gene matches. Per germline, CDR1 LNHDA and CDR2 SQIVND (reference sequence). This CDR3 comprises 14 residues. The sample comes from a study of cytomegalovirus exposure and HLA in healthy donors. Across the whole study: The roughly 130 validation repertoires used the same platform as the roughly 670 first-cohort repertoires (as reported by a later analysis). Study-wide findings and caveats: Through in vitro validation, three CMV-associated chains were shown to be specific for CMV antigens. Diagnosis of cytomegalovirus status made by the classifier reportedly showed high specificity and sensitivity. Most TCR sequences proved rare, with some public TCRs found in many donors.

The receptor comes from a woman aged 18-35 years in good health and CMV-seropositive. The sequenced sample consisted of PBMCs. The chain links TRBV19 to TRBJ1-2, with 9 positions matching TRBD1. DNA for the CDR3: TGTGCCAGTAGCCTGGGACAGGGTGGCTATGGCTACACCTTC. It yields the protein CASSLGQGGYGYTF. Looking up the rest from reference TRBV19 and TRBJ1-2 gives the full variable domain: DGGITQSPKYLFRKEGQNVTLSCEQNLNHDAMYWYRQDPGQGLRLIYYSQIVNDFQKGDIAEGYSVSREKKESFPLTVTSAQKNPTAFYLCASSLGQGGYGYTFGSGTRLTVV.